This T cell receptor beta chain emerged from a study of glioma-infiltrating T cells after dendritic cell vaccination. Study at large: Patients had newly diagnosed or recurrent glioblastoma and received dendritic cell vaccines. Autologous tumor lysate-pulsed dendritic cell vaccination was given between about 2002 and 2013. Three intradermal dendritic cell vaccine injections were given every two weeks.

This CDR3 is built from 18 residues. Germline values: CDR1 SGHAT, CDR2 FQNNGV. The V segment lost 3 bases and the J segment 0 bases; nucleotides outside the gene matches: 11. The primer mix had 60 V beta and 13 J beta primers. Profiled with immunoSEQ multiplex PCR; TCRdb holds only in-frame clones, not every one. The profile shows 90,000 to 100,000 clones, roughly three quarters of them singletons. Sequenced material: blood, taken before dendritic cell vaccination. The TCR originated in a human donor with glioblastoma. This chain links TRBV11-2 with TRBJ2-3, with 8 bases matching TRBD1. CDR3 in amino acids: CASSFLAGGVTSTDTQYF. Written as DNA, the CDR3 is TGTGCCAGCAGCTTCCTGGCAGGGGGCGTTACAAGCACAGATACGCAGTATTTT.